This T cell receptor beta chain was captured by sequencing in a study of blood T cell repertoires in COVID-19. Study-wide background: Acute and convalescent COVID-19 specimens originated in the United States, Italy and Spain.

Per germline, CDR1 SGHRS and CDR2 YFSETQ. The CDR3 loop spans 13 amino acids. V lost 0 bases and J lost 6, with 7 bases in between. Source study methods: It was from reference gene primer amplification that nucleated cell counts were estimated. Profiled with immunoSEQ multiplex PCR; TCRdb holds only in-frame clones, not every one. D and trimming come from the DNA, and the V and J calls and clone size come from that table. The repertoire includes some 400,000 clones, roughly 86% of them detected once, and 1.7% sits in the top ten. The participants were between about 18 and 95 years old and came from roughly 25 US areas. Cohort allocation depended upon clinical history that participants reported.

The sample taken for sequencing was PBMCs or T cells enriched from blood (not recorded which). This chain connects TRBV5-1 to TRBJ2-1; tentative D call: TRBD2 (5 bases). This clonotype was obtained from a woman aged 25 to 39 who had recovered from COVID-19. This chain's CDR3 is CASSLAGINEQFF. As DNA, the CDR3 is TGCGCCAGCAGCTTGGCGGGGATCAATGAGCAGTTCTTC.